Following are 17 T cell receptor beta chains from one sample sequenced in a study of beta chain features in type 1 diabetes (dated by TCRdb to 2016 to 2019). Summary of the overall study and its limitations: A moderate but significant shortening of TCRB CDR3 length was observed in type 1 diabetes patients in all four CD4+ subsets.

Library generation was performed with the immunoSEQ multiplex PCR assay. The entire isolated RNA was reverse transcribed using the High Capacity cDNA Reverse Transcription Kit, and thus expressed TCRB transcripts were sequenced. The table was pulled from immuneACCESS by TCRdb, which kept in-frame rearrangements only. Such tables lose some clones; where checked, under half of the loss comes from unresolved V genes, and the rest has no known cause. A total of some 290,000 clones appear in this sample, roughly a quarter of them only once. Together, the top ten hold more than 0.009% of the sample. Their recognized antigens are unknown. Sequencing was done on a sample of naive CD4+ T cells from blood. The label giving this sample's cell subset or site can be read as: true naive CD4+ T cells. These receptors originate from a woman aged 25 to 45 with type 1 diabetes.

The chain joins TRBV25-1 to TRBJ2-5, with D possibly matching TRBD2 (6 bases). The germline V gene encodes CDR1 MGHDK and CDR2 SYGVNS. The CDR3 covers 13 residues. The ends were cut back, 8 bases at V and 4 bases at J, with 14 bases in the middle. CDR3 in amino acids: CASHGSGGETQYF. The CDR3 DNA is TGTGCCAGCCACGGGAGTGGTGGAGAGACCCAGTACTTC.

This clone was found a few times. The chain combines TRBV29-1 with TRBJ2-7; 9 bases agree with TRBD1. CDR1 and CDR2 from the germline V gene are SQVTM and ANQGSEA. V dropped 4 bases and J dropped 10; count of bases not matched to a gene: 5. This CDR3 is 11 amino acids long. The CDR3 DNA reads TGCAGCGTTGGGGACAGGGTGGATCAGTACTTC. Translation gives CSVGDRVDQYF.

CDR3 nucleotide sequence: TGTGCCTGGAGCCCCCAGGGCCGACGTCACTATGGCTACACCTTC. Protein sequence: CAWSPQGRRHYGYTF. The chain has TRBV30 and TRBJ1-2, with D maybe TRBD1 (5 bases). Germline V gene data show CDR1 as GTSNPN and CDR2 as SVGIG (reference sequence). Trimming cost V 3 bases and J 3 bases, with 17 bases left between them. CDR3 size: 15 residues.

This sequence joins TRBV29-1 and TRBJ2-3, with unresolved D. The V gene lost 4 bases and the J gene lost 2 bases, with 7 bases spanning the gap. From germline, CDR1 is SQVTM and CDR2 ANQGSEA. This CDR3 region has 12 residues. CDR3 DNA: TGCAGCGTTGTGAGAGTCACAGATACGCAGTATTTT. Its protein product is CSVVRVTDTQYF.

CDR3 residues: CASSILGGNTEAFF. The CDR3, as DNA: TGTGCCAGCAGCATTTTAGGGGGGAACACTGAAGCTTTCTTT. The chain combines TRBV9 with TRBJ1-1, with D possibly being TRBD1 (6 bases). Trimming took off 4 bases at V and 1 base at J, with 11 bases between the two ends. This CDR3 is built from 14 residues. Germline V CDR1 and CDR2: SGDLS, YYNGEE.

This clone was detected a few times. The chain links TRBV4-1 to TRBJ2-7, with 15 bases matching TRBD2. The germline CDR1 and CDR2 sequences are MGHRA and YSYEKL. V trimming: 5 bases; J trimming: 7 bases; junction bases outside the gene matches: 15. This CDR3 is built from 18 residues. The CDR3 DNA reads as TGCGCCAGCAGCTACTCATCGGGACTAGCGGGAGGCCTATCGGAGCAGTACTTC. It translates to CASSYSSGLAGGLSEQYF.

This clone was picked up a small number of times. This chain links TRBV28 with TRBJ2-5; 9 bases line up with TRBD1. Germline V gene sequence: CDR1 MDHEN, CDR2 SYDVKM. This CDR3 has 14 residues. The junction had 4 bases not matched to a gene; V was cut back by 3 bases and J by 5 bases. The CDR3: CASSFYRGLETQYF. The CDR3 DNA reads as TGTGCCAGCAGTTTCTACAGGGGGCTGGAGACCCAGTACTTC.

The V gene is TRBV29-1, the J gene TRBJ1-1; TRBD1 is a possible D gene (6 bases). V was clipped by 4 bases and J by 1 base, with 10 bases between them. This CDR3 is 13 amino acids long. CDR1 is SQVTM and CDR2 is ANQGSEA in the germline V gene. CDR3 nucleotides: TGCAGCGTTGCCCCGGGACAGAACACTGAAGCTTTCTTT. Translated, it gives CSVAPGQNTEAFF.

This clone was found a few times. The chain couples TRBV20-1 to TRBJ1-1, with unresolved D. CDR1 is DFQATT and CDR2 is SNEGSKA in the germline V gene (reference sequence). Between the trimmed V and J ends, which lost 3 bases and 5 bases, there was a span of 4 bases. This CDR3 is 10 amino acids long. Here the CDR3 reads CSASKTEAFF. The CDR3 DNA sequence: TGCAGTGCTAGCAAAACTGAAGCTTTCTTT.

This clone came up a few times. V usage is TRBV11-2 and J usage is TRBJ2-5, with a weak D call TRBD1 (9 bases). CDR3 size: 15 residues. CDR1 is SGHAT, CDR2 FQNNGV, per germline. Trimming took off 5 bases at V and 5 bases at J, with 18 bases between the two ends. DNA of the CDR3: TGTGCCAGCAGCCGCGGGAGGACAGGGGCGGAGACCCAGTACTTC. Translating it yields CASSRGRTGAETQYF.

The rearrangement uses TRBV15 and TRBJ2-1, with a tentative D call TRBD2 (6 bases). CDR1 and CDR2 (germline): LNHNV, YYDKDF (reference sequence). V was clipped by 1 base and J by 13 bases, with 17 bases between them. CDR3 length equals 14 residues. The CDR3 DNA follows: TGTGCCACCAGCAGAGGGGGGACTGACTGGATCCAGTTCTTC. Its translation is CATSRGGTDWIQFF.

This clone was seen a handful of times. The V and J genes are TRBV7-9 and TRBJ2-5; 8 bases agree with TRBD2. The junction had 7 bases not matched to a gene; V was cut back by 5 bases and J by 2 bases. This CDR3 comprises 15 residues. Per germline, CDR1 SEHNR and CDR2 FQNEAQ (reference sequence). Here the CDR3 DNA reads TGTGCCAGCAGCGTAACGGGGGGGTTGCAAGAGACCCAGTACTTC. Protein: CASSVTGGLQETQYF.

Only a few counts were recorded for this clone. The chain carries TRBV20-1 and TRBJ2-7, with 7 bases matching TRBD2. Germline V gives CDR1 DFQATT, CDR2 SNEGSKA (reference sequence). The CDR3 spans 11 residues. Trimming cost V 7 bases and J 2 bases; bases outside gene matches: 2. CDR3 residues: CSVGGAYEQYF. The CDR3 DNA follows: TGCAGTGTGGGGGGGGCCTACGAGCAGTACTTC.

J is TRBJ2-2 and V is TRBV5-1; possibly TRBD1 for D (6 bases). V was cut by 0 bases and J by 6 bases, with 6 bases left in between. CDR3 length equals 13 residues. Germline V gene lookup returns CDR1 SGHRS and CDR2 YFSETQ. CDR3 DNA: TGCGCCAGCAGCTTGGAGGGGGCCGGGGAGCTGTTTTTT. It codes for CASSLEGAGELFF.

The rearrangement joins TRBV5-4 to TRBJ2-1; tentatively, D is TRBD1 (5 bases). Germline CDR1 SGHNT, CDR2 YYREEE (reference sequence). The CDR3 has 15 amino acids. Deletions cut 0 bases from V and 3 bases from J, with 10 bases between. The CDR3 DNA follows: TGTGCCAGCAGCTTGGGGACATATCTCTACAATGAGCAGTTCTTC. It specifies CASSLGTYLYNEQFF.

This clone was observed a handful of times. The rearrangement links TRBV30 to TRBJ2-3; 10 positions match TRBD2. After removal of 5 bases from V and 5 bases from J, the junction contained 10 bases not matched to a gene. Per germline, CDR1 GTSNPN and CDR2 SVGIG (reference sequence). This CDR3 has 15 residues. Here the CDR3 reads CAWLGLAGAVDTQYF. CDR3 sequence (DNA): TGTGCCTGGTTGGGCCTAGCGGGAGCTGTAGATACGCAGTATTTT.

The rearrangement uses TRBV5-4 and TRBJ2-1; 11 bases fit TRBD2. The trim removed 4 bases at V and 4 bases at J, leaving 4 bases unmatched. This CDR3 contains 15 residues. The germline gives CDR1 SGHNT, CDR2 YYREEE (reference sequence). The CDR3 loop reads CASSVGTSGYNEQFF. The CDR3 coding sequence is TGTGCCAGCAGCGTCGGGACTAGCGGATACAATGAGCAGTTCTTC.